This entry lists 13 T cell receptor beta chains sequenced from one sample in a study of blood T cell repertoires in COVID-19. TCRdb's table, derived via immunoSEQ multiplex PCR, lists solely in-frame clones and lacks some. Of 150,000 to 200,000 clones in the sample, under 80% were seen once. Sequencing used peripheral blood. Every receptor here comes from a middle-aged man who had recovered from COVID-19.

This clone was found a few times. The gene calls are TRBV4-3 and TRBJ2-1; no reliable D call. V lost 0 bases and J lost 4, with 10 bases in between. The CDR3 loop spans 15 amino acids. Germline V lookup: CDR1 LGHNA, CDR2 YSLEER. CDR3 in DNA: TGCGCCAGCAGCCAAGATCGAGAGCTATACAATGAGCAGTTCTTC. This gives the protein CASSQDRELYNEQFF.

The chain employs TRBV9 and TRBJ2-5; maybe TRBD2 (5 bases). V gave up 4 bases and J gave up 5 bases, with 6 bases separating them. The CDR3 loop spans 11 amino acids. Germline V gene data show CDR1 as SGDLS and CDR2 as YYNGEE. The CDR3 reads CASSRGETQYF. The CDR3, as DNA: TGTGCCAGCAGCAGAGGGGAGACCCAGTACTTC.

This chain connects TRBV12-3 or TRBV12-4 to TRBJ2-7, with D uncertain. V lost 3 bases, J lost 3 bases, and 9 bases lay in between. The CDR3 has 13 amino acids. This CDR3 is CASSFGSGYEQYF. The CDR3 DNA follows: TGTGCCAGCAGTTTCGGTTCCGGCTACGAGCAGTACTTC.

V is TRBV4-1 and J is TRBJ2-5, with 14 bases identical to TRBD2. Looked up from germline, CDR1 is MGHRA and CDR2 is YSYEKL. The V segment lost 0 bases and the J segment 1 base; nucleotides outside the gene matches: 4. This CDR3 contains 18 residues. Here the CDR3 DNA reads TGCGCCAGCAGCCAAGACACCGGACTAGCGGGGGGCCAAGAGACCCAGTACTTC. Protein sequence: CASSQDTGLAGGQETQYF.

This clone was observed a few times. The chain is built from TRBV28 and TRBJ1-2; weak D call: TRBD1 (6 bases). This CDR3 contains 13 residues. CDR1 and CDR2 (germline): MDHEN, SYDVKM. The V and J ends lost 3 bases and 8 bases respectively, with 13 bases between them. CDR3 nucleotide sequence: TGTGCCAGCAGTTTGGCAGGGGATCAGGGCTACACCTTC. Translated: CASSLAGDQGYTF.

This rearrangement joins TRBV6-5 to TRBJ2-1; 10 bases are a match to TRBD1. Germline lookup yields CDR1 MNHEY and CDR2 SVGAGI. The CDR3 spans 14 residues. The J segment lost 6 bases and the V segment lost 5 bases, leaving 4 bases of the junction unmatched. CDR3 DNA: TGTGCCAGCAGTAGAGGACAGGGGGTCAATGAGCAGTTCTTC. This gives the protein CASSRGQGVNEQFF.

This clone has a handful of counts. This chain connects TRBV5-6 to TRBJ1-4; TRBD1 is a possible D gene (6 bases). From germline, CDR1 is SGHDT and CDR2 YYEEEE. V shed 2 bases and J shed 8 bases, with 13 bases lying between them. This CDR3 has 14 amino acids. DNA of the CDR3: TGTGCCAGCAGCTTACAACAGGGAGGGGAAAAACTGTTTTTT. Amino acids: CASSLQQGGEKLFF. The full variable domain, its missing parts supplied by reference TRBV5-6 and TRBJ1-4, is DAGVTQSPTHLIKTRGQQVTLRCSPKSGHDTVSWYQQALGQGPQFIFQYYEEEERQRGNFPDRFSGHQFPNYSSELNVNALLLGDSALYLCASSLQQGGEKLFFGSGTQLSVL.

The rearrangement joins TRBV4-3 to TRBJ2-3, with 13 bases that match TRBD2. After removal of 5 bases from V and 2 bases from J, the junction contained 10 bases not matched to a gene. Germline V gene sequence: CDR1 LGHNA, CDR2 YSLEER. This CDR3 has 18 amino acids. The CDR3 nucleotides read TGCGCCAGCAGCAAATTTGGGACTAGCGGGGATATCACAGATACGCAGTATTTT. It is translated as CASSKFGTSGDITDTQYF.

The rearrangement uses TRBV29-1 and TRBJ1-5; D might be TRBD1 (5 bases). V was shortened by 5 bases and J by 3 bases, with 14 bases between the two germline ends. In germline, CDR1 is SQVTM, CDR2 ANQGSEA. The CDR3 has 14 amino acids. The CDR3 bases are TGCAGCGTTTCCCCGCAAGGGGACAATCAGCCCCAGCATTTT. It specifies CSVSPQGDNQPQHF.

The CDR3 sequence: CASSALPGVTNYNEQFF. DNA for the CDR3: TGTGCCAGCAGCGCGCTACCAGGGGTCACTAACTACAATGAGCAGTTCTTC. The chain joins TRBV9 to TRBJ2-1; D perhaps matches TRBD1 (6 bases). Trimming took off 3 bases at V and 3 bases at J, with 19 bases between the two ends. CDR3 length: 17 amino acids. Germline CDR1 reads SGDLS; CDR2 reads YYNGEE.

CDR3 residues: CARSRNRTRGHTGELFF. The CDR3 DNA sequence: TGTGCCAGAAGCCGAAATCGGACCCGCGGGCACACCGGGGAGCTGTTTTTT. The rearrangement joins TRBV5-3 to TRBJ2-2, with D perhaps matching TRBD2 (5 bases). TRBV5-3 is assigned to the ORF class and has an uncertain function. CDR3 length equals 17 residues. V was clipped by 4 bases and J by 3 bases, with 19 bases between them.

J is TRBJ2-7 and V is TRBV27, with TRBD2 matching 15 bases. From germline, CDR1 is MNHEY and CDR2 SMNVEV (reference sequence). After removal of 5 bases from V and 6 bases from J, the junction contained 5 bases not matched to a gene. The CDR3 sequence is 15 residues long. For the CDR3, the DNA is TGTGCCAGCAGTCCGGGACTAGCGGGAGGTTTCGAGCAGTACTTC. Its translation is CASSPGLAGGFEQYF.

This rearrangement joins TRBV27 to TRBJ2-5; 8 bases fit TRBD2. Losses at the gene ends were 3 bases for V and 5 bases for J; bases not matched to a gene: 5. Germline V gene data show CDR1 as MNHEY and CDR2 as SMNVEV (reference sequence). This CDR3 region has 14 residues. CDR3 sequence: CASSLVSGTETQYF. The CDR3 nucleotides are TGTGCCAGCAGTTTGGTTAGCGGGACTGAGACCCAGTACTTC.